These 20 T cell receptor beta chains share one sample of origin, sequenced in a study of OX40 agonist ivuxolimab in advanced cancers. Only in-frame clones appear in the TCRdb table, and some are missing; sequencing was by immunoSEQ multiplex PCR. The data show 6,000 to 6,500 clones, 70% seen once. The source was CD4+ or CD8+ T cells sorted from blood, collected in a trial of the OX40 agonist ivuxolimab. Receptors were obtained from an adult with an advanced solid tumor such as melanoma, head and neck, liver or kidney cancer.

The genes are TRBV21-1 and TRBJ1-2; the DNA was not used to check the table's D call, TRBD1. TRBV21-1 is labeled a pseudogene. The CDR3 covers 16 residues. The CDR3 spells CASSLLYRQGRSGYTF. The CDR3 coding sequence is TGTGCCAGCAGCCTTTTGTATAGACAGGGGCGGAGTGGCTACACCTTC.

This clone was observed a single time. The CDR3 coding sequence is TGTGCCAGCAGCCAGTGGCGGGAGGGCCGCACAGATACGCAGTATTTT. Its translation: CASSQWREGRTDTQYF. This sequence joins TRBV7-2 and TRBJ2-3; 9 bases match TRBD2. Germline values: CDR1 SGHTA, CDR2 FQGNSA. Unmatched junction bases numbered 7, after V lost 5 bases and J lost 1 base. There are 16 residues in the CDR3. Filled out from reference TRBV7-2 and TRBJ2-3, the complete variable domain reads GAGVSQSPSNKVTEKGKDVELRCDPISGHTALYWYRQSLGQGLEFLIYFQGNSAPDKSGLPSDRFSAERTGGSVSTLTIQRTQQEDSAVYLCASSQWREGRTDTQYFGPGTRLTVL.

The CDR3 DNA reads TGTGCCAGCAGTCCTCAGGATTTCTCCTATAATTCACCCCTCCACTTT. Translated, it gives CASSPQDFSYNSPLHF. The chain recombines TRBV28 with TRBJ1-6; D is unclear. Looked up from germline, CDR1 is MDHEN and CDR2 is SYDVKM. Trimming shortened V by 5 bases and J by 0 bases, and 11 bases separated the two germline ends. The CDR3 extends over 16 amino acids.

This clone was found a few times. The chain joins TRBV27 to TRBJ2-7; possibly TRBD1 or TRBD2 for D (6 bases each). Trimming cost V 2 bases and J 2 bases, with 13 bases left between them. Germline loops: CDR1 MNHEY, CDR2 SMNVEV (reference sequence). There are 15 residues in the CDR3. The DNA for the CDR3 is TGTGCCAGCAGTTTAGGGGAGGCAGGGGCCTACGAGCAGTACTTC. Amino acids: CASSLGEAGAYEQYF.

This rearrangement joins TRBV25-1 to TRBJ1-1; D unresolved. From germline, CDR1 is MGHDK and CDR2 SYGVNS. Trimming stripped 6 bases from V and 1 base from J, with 9 bases between. The CDR3 has 13 amino acids. CDR3 protein: CASSLAGNTEAFF. The CDR3 nucleotides are TGTGCCAGCAGCTTGGCGGGGAACACTGAAGCTTTCTTT.

The chain carries TRBV7-2 and TRBJ2-2; 12 bases match TRBD2. The junction had 9 bases not matched to a gene; V was cut back by 3 bases and J by 4 bases. Germline values: CDR1 SGHTA, CDR2 FQGNSA. The CDR3 sequence is 18 residues long. The CDR3 loop reads CASSFLAGGPRGTGELFF. DNA of the CDR3: TGTGCCAGCAGCTTCCTAGCGGGAGGGCCCCGCGGCACCGGGGAGCTGTTTTTT.

The chain recombines TRBV5-1 with TRBJ2-5, with D possibly TRBD2 on 6 matching bases. Germline V gives CDR1 SGHRS, CDR2 YFSETQ. Trimming removed 0 bases from V and 1 base from J, with 16 bases in between. The CDR3 sequence is 17 residues long. CDR3 protein: CASSLEGRDWAQETQYF. Here the CDR3 DNA reads TGCGCCAGCAGCTTGGAAGGTCGGGACTGGGCCCAAGAGACCCAGTACTTC.

V usage is TRBV10-3 and J usage is TRBJ2-3; 9 nucleotides align to TRBD2. Germline values: CDR1 ENHRY, CDR2 SYGVKD. The CDR3 totals 17 residues. J lost 0 bases, V lost 6 bases, and 10 bases had no gene match. CDR3 sequence: CAIRSPGTSSSTDTQYF. CDR3 nucleotides: TGTGCCATCAGATCGCCCGGGACTAGCTCTAGCACAGATACGCAGTATTTT.

This chain uses TRBV4-1 with TRBJ1-1; 8 nucleotides line up with TRBD1. The V gene's germline CDR1 is MGHRA and CDR2 YSYEKL. With 0 bases clipped from V and 3 bases from J, the junction kept 0 bases outside the gene matches. CDR3 length: 14 residues. The CDR3 sequence is CASSQEQGDTEAFF. The CDR3 DNA sequence: TGCGCCAGCAGCCAAGAACAGGGGGACACTGAAGCTTTCTTT.

The chain links TRBV27 to TRBJ1-5, with TRBD1 matching over 9 bases. The trim removed 6 bases at V and 1 base at J, leaving 13 bases unmatched. CDR1 and CDR2 from the germline V gene are MNHEY and SMNVEV (reference sequence). This CDR3 comprises 18 residues. CDR3 amino acids: CASSRTGVKGRSNQPQHF. CDR3 bases: TGTGCCAGCAGCAGGACAGGGGTTAAGGGTCGGAGCAATCAGCCCCAGCATTTT.

The chain recombines TRBV14 with TRBJ2-2; the D gene is possibly TRBD2 (6 bases). This CDR3 contains 17 residues. Trimming removed 4 bases from V and 5 bases from J, with 20 bases in between. In germline, CDR1 is SGHDN, CDR2 FVKESK. For the CDR3, the DNA is TGTGCCAGCAGCCGCCGATACCGGGGGATTGTTACCGGGGAGCTGTTTTTT. Translation: CASSRRYRGIVTGELFF.

The CDR3 sequence: CASSQIFVGSSLSYNEQFF. CDR3 sequence (DNA): TGTGCCAGCAGCCAGATCTTCGTTGGGAGCTCTCTGTCCTACAATGAGCAGTTCTTC. The rearrangement joins TRBV5-5 to TRBJ2-1; D possibly corresponds to TRBD2 (5 bases). The CDR3 sequence is 19 residues long. V shed 4 bases and J shed 1 base, with 24 bases lying between them. Germline assignment: CDR1 SGHKS and CDR2 YYEKEE (reference sequence).

The chain has TRBV6-1 and TRBJ1-5, with D uncertain. CDR3 size: 16 residues. CDR1 and CDR2 (germline): MNHNS, SASEGT. Trimming pared 4 bases from V and 0 bases from J, leaving 13 bases between. The CDR3 coding sequence is TGTGCCAGCAGTGCAGGTCCGAATGATAGCAATCAGCCCCAGCATTTT. It specifies CASSAGPNDSNQPQHF.

V gene TRBV4-1 combines with J gene TRBJ2-1; D is ambiguous. The V and J ends lost 1 base and 7 bases respectively, with 5 bases between them. Germline loops: CDR1 MGHRA, CDR2 YSYEKL. CDR3 length: 12 amino acids. The CDR3 DNA sequence: TGCGCCAGCAGCCAAGTAGTAAATGAGCAGTTCTTC. Protein sequence: CASSQVVNEQFF.

Comment on this clone: Other DNA sequences in this specimen translate into the identical CDR3. The chain links TRBV9 to TRBJ1-1; the D gene is possibly TRBD1 (6 bases). V was cut by 0 bases and J by 9 bases, with 12 bases left in between. CDR1 SGDLS and CDR2 YYNGEE come from the germline V gene. There are 13 residues in the CDR3. The CDR3 DNA reads as TGTGCCAGCAGCGTAGGAGGGGGGGGGAAAGCTTTCTTT. Amino acids: CASSVGGGGKAFF.

This chain links TRBV11-2 with TRBJ1-1, with TRBD1 identical over 7 bases. Per the germline V gene, CDR1 is SGHAT and CDR2 is FQNNGV. The CDR3 length is 17 residues. Trimming at V came to 5 bases and at J to 3 bases, leaving 15 bases not matched to a gene. CDR3 loop: CASSRTAPRQGYTEAFF. CDR3 in DNA: TGTGCCAGCAGCCGAACCGCCCCCCGACAGGGATACACTGAAGCTTTCTTT. Supplemented by reference TRBV11-2 and TRBJ1-1, the full variable domain reads EAGVAQSPRYKIIEKRQSVAFWCNPISGHATLYWYQQILGQGPKLLIQFQNNGVVDDSQLPKDRFSAERLKGVDSTLKIQPAKLEDSAVYLCASSRTAPRQGYTEAFFGQGTRLTVV.

The chain joins TRBV30 to TRBJ1-1; D remains ambiguous. Trimming pared 5 bases from V and 7 bases from J, leaving 14 bases between. This CDR3 has 12 amino acids. Germline loops: CDR1 GTSNPN, CDR2 SVGIG (reference sequence). In DNA, the CDR3 is TGTGCCTGGGACCTGGGGAGTAGTGAAGCTTTCTTT. Protein product: CAWDLGSSEAFF.

This chain uses TRBV5-4 with TRBJ1-2, with D perhaps TRBD1 (5 bases). The CDR3 consists of 14 residues. V was clipped by 4 bases and J by 1 base, with 11 bases between them. Germline CDR1 is SGHNT and CDR2 is YYREEE (reference sequence). CDR3 coding DNA: TGTGCCAGCAGCACGGGACCGGGTAACTATGGCTACACCTTC. This gives the protein CASSTGPGNYGYTF.

This clone came up many times. This sequence joins TRBV2 and TRBJ2-7; D is ambiguous. CDR3 length: 12 amino acids. From germline, CDR1 is SNHLY and CDR2 FYNNEI. V was trimmed by 2 bases and J by 2 bases, leaving 4 bases between them. The DNA of the CDR3 is TGTGCCAGCAGTGAATTTACCTACGAGCAGTACTTC. Protein product: CASSEFTYEQYF.

This chain uses TRBV7-9 with TRBJ2-1; TRBD1 might be the D (6 bases). Per the germline V gene, CDR1 is SEHNR and CDR2 is FQNEAQ (reference sequence). V shed 5 bases and J shed 8 bases, with 19 bases lying between them. This CDR3 region has 15 residues. The CDR3 spells CASSPKDRPWDEQFF. CDR3 coding DNA: TGTGCCAGCAGCCCCAAAGACAGGCCCTGGGATGAGCAGTTCTTC.